Each of the 10 T cell receptor beta chains below was sequenced from the same sample in a study of neoadjuvant anti-PD-1 for oral cavity cancer. The time point: after neoadjuvant nivolumab, at surgical resection. Sequencing was performed with immunoSEQ multiplex PCR; in TCRdb, only in-frame clones are kept and a portion is missing. The repertoire includes approximately 37,000 clones, over 30% of them detected once, and about a sixth sits in the top ten. The sequencing here drew on tumor tissue, taken after nivolumab (anti-PD-1) treatment. These receptors all come from a person aged 35-79 years with oral cavity squamous cell carcinoma.

This clone was picked up a small number of times. The chain carries TRBV19 and TRBJ1-1; a possible D gene is TRBD1 (5 bases). CDR1 and CDR2 (germline): LNHDA, SQIVND (reference sequence). The CDR3 is made up of 17 amino acids. With 6 bases removed from V and 0 bases from J, the gap between germline ends came to 20 bases. The CDR3 bases are TGTGCCAGTAGCCGGGGACGCAGAATAAACATGAACACTGAAGCTTTCTTT. It encodes CASSRGRRINMNTEAFF.

V and J are TRBV5-1 and TRBJ1-2, with a weak D call TRBD1 (6 bases). V lost 0 bases and J lost 6, with 15 bases in between. Germline CDR1 is SGHRS and CDR2 is YFSETQ. The CDR3 has 15 residues. The CDR3, as DNA: TGCGCCAGCAGCTTGGGTGTTCTGGGGGCGCATGGCTACACCTTC. Protein product: CASSLGVLGAHGYTF.

The rearrangement links TRBV5-1 to TRBJ1-1; a possible D gene is TRBD1 (5 bases). The V end was cut by 0 bases, the J end by 5 bases, with 14 bases between. The CDR3 has 15 amino acids. Per germline, CDR1 SGHRS and CDR2 YFSETQ. In nucleotides, the CDR3 is TGCGCCAGCAGCTTGGACCAGTTACAGGTAACTGAAGCTTTCTTT. Encoded protein: CASSLDQLQVTEAFF.

The genes are TRBV7-9 and TRBJ2-6; D possibly uses TRBD1 or TRBD2 (5 bases each). CDR1 SEHNR and CDR2 FQNEAQ come from the germline V gene (reference sequence). The CDR3 totals 13 residues. V lost 8 bases, J lost 2 bases, and 7 bases lay in between. The CDR3, as DNA: TGTGCCAGCGGGGGAACTGGGGCCAACGTCCTGACTTTC. It encodes CASGGTGANVLTF.

The genes are TRBV7-9 and TRBJ2-3; D is perhaps TRBD1 (6 bases). The CDR3 extends over 14 amino acids. V was shortened by 6 bases and J by 0 bases, with 10 bases between the two germline ends. Germline loops: CDR1 SEHNR, CDR2 FQNEAQ (reference sequence). CDR3 nucleotide sequence: TGTGCCAGCAGGCAACAGGGTAGCACAGATACGCAGTATTTT. Translating it yields CASRQQGSTDTQYF.

The chain recombines TRBV7-2 with TRBJ2-7; either TRBD1 or TRBD2 may fit D (7 bases each). The CDR3 totals 16 residues. V shed 4 bases and J shed 0 bases, with 16 bases lying between them. The V gene's germline CDR1 is SGHTA and CDR2 FQGNSA. The CDR3 region has the DNA TGTGCCAGCAGCTCCGGAGGGGGCGGGAGCTCCTACGAGCAGTACTTC. Amino acid sequence: CASSSGGGGSSYEQYF.

The genes are TRBV9 and TRBJ1-1, with D possibly being TRBD1 (5 bases). This CDR3 spans 15 amino acids. V was cut by 1 base and J by 1 base, with 11 bases left in between. The V gene's germline CDR1 is SGDLS and CDR2 YYNGEE. CDR3 amino acids: CASSVSWGQNTEAFF. The CDR3 nucleotides are TGTGCCAGCAGCGTAAGTTGGGGCCAGAACACTGAAGCTTTCTTT.

The chain links TRBV6-5 to TRBJ1-2; D is undetermined. Germline V gene data show CDR1 as MNHEY and CDR2 as SVGAGI. The CDR3 loop spans 12 amino acids. V lost 5 bases to trimming and J lost 7 bases, with 11 bases between them. This CDR3 is CASSPNRGGYTF. CDR3 DNA sequence: TGTGCCAGCAGTCCTAACCGGGGTGGCTACACCTTC.

The chain links TRBV5-1 to TRBJ2-7; 11 positions agree with TRBD2. The V gene's germline CDR1 is SGHRS and CDR2 YFSETQ. J gave up 3 bases and V 4 bases, and 9 bases lay outside the gene matches. The CDR3 is 16 amino acids. CDR3 residues: CASSPLQTSGDYEQYF. The CDR3 DNA is TGCGCCAGCAGCCCCCTCCAGACTAGCGGGGACTACGAGCAGTACTTC.

The chain employs TRBV28 and TRBJ2-2; 9 bases map to TRBD2. Trimming cost V 5 bases and J 6 bases; bases outside gene matches: 10. There are 16 residues in the CDR3. Germline-derived CDR1 and CDR2 are MDHEN and SYDVKM. This chain's CDR3 is CASSPGTSYSPGELFF. The DNA for the CDR3 is TGTGCCAGCAGTCCAGGGACTAGCTATAGTCCCGGGGAGCTGTTTTTT.